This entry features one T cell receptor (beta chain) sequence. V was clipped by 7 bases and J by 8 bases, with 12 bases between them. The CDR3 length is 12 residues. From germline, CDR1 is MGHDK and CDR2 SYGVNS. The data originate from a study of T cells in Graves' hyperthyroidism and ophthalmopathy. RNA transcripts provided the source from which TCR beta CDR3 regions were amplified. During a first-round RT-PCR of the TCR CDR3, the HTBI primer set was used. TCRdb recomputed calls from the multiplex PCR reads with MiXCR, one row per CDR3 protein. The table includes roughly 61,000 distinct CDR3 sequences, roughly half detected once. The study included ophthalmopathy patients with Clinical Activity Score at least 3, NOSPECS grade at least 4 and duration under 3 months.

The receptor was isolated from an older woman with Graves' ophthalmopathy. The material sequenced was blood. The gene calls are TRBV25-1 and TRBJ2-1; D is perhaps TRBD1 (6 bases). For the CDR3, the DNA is TGTGCCAGCATGGGGGCGGTGGATGAGCAGTTCTTC. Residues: CASMGAVDEQFF.